One TCR beta chain is described in this entry. No antigen is known for it. CDR1 is SQVTM, CDR2 ANQGSEA, per germline. This CDR3 has 13 amino acids. This sample is part of a study of T cells expressing NK-cell markers. The wider study: Seven sequenced donors out of eight were HCMV-seropositive, one seronegative. Study observations and caveats: It remained uncertain whether the expanded NKG2C+ T cell clones were specific for HCMV antigens. NKG2C+ dominant clonotype frequencies in six donors were roughly 1.0-7.5% of CD8+ T cells.

UMIs accompanied the 5'RACE template switching by which TCR beta cDNA was made. Each CDR3 protein gets one entry in TCRdb, which reprocessed the 5' RACE reads and gives no DNA. Across a few hundred thousand distinct CDR3 sequences, the top ten clones capture around 5.3% of the sample. The receptor comes from a man aged 18-75 years in good health. V gene TRBV29-1 combines with J gene TRBJ1-4; TCRdb's D gene call, TRBD1, goes unchecked for lack of DNA. Sequencing input: blood T cells: a sorted CD56 or NKG2C T cell subset, CD4+ or CD8+ T cells, or bulk PBMC T cells (not recorded which). The CDR3 spells CSVHTGGGGKLFF.